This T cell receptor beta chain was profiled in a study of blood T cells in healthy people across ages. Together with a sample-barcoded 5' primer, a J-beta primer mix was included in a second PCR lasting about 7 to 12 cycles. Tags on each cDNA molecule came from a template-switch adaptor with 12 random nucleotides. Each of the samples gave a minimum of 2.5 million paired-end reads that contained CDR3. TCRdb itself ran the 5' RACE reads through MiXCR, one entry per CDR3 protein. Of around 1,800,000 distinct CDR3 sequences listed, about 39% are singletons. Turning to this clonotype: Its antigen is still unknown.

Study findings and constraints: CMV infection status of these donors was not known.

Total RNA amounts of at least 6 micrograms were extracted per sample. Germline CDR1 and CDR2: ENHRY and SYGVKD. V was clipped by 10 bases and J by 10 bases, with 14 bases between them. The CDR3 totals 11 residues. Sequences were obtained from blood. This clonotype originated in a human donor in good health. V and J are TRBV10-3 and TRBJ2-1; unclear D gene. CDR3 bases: TGTGCCACTCTGGTAGAGCAGGAGCAGTTCTTC. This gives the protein CATLVEQEQFF.